This record concerns one T cell receptor (beta chain) sequence. Its target is not known. These data are taken from a study of T cell responses to AZD1222 COVID-19 vaccine. General study results and limits: Receipt of two AZD1222 doses was followed by a rise in Spike-specific TCR breadth and depth.

Profiled with immunoSEQ multiplex PCR; TCRdb holds only in-frame clones, not every one. The sample comprises about 110,000 clones, 80% to 95% of which are singletons, and 7.8% rests with the top ten. Germline V gives CDR1 ENHRY, CDR2 SYGVKD. The CDR3 spans 14 residues. Between the trimmed V and J ends, which lost 0 bases and 1 base, there was a span of 7 bases. The chain combines TRBV10-3 with TRBJ2-7, with D hard to call. The input for sequencing was peripheral blood, taken on day 0 of AZD1222 vaccination. The TCR was taken from an adult in good health. In DNA, the CDR3 is TGTGCCATCAGTGAGTCGTTCACTTCCTACGAGCAGTACTTC. This codes for CAISESFTSYEQYF.